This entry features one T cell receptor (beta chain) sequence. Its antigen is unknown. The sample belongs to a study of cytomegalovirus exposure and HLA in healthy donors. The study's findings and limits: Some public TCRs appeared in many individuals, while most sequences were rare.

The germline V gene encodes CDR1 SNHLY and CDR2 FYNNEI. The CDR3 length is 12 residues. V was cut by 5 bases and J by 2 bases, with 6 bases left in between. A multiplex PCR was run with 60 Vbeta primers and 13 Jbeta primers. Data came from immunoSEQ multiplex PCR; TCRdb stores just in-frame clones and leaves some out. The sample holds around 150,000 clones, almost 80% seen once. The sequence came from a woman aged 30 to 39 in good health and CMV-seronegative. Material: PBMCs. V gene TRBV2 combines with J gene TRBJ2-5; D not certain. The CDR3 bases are TGTGCCAGCAGTCTTAAACAAGAGACCCAGTACTTC. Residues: CASSLKQETQYF.